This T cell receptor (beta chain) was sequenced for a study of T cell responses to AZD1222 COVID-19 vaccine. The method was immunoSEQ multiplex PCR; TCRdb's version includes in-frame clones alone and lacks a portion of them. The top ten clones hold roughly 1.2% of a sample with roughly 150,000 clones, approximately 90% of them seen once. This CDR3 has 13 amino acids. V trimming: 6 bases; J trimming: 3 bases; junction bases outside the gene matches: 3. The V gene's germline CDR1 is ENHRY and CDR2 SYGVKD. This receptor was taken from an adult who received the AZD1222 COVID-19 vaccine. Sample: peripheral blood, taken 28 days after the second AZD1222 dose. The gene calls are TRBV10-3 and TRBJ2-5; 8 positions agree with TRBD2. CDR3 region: CAISPLAEETQYF. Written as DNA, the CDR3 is TGTGCCATCAGCCCACTAGCGGAAGAGACCCAGTACTTC.